Shown below are 20 T cell receptor beta chains from a single sample sequenced in a study of blood T cells in healthy people across ages. A sample-barcoded 5' primer and a J-beta primer mix were used in a second PCR of roughly 7 to 11 cycles. MiXCR, applied by TCRdb to the 5' RACE reads, yields one record per CDR3 protein. The table lists some 760,000 distinct CDR3 sequences, 20% to 25% of them singletons. This same sample was also taken into another study, of T cells of mothers and their children.

Sequenced material: blood. Every receptor here comes from a boy aged 5-17 years in good health.

This clonotype was seen more than once but under ten times. This sequence joins TRBV7-2 and TRBJ2-7; 7 nucleotides agree with TRBD2. In germline, CDR1 is SGHTA, CDR2 FQGNSA. V lost 3 bases and J lost 1; bases outside the gene matches: 15. There are 18 residues in the CDR3. CDR3 region: CASSFGPAGLLGSYEQYF. CDR3 nucleotides: TGTGCCAGCAGCTTCGGACCAGCGGGACTCCTTGGGTCCTACGAGCAGTACTTC.

This clonotype turned up a few times. The chain links TRBV28 to TRBJ2-5; a possible D gene is TRBD1 (6 bases). The CDR3 runs to 15 residues. V lost 1 base and J 5 bases, leaving 14 bases between the germline ends. CDR1 MDHEN and CDR2 SYDVKM come from the germline V gene. CDR3 loop: CASSLLGQGPETQYF. In DNA form, the CDR3 reads TGTGCCAGCAGTTTATTGGGCCAGGGGCCGGAGACCCAGTACTTC.

The sample holds a few counts of this clonotype. The chain links TRBV28 to TRBJ2-7; TRBD1 aligns across 8 bases. CDR1 and CDR2 from the germline V gene are MDHEN and SYDVKM. Trimming cost V 6 bases and J 4 bases; bases outside gene matches: 8. The CDR3 runs 14 residues. CDR3 amino acids: CASRLRDRRYEQYF. The CDR3 DNA reads as TGTGCCAGCAGACTTCGGGACAGGAGATACGAGCAGTACTTC.

This clonotype has a handful of counts. The CDR3 is CASTSSLIQETQYF. The DNA of the CDR3 is TGTGCCAGCACCTCCTCACTTATTCAAGAGACCCAGTACTTC. The chain uses TRBV28 and TRBJ2-5; D is unclear. This CDR3 has 14 amino acids. Trimming pared 7 bases from V and 2 bases from J, leaving 14 bases between. CDR1 MDHEN and CDR2 SYDVKM come from the germline V gene.

The sample holds many counts of this clonotype. The chain joins TRBV4-3 to TRBJ1-2; D gene uncertain. This CDR3 has 14 residues. The germline CDR1 and CDR2 sequences are LGHNA and YSLEER. The V gene lost 0 bases and the J gene lost 4 bases, with 9 bases spanning the gap. The CDR3 protein is CASSQDRSSYGYTF. The CDR3 DNA follows: TGCGCCAGCAGCCAAGATCGAAGTAGCTATGGCTACACCTTC.

This clonotype was observed a handful of times. This sequence joins TRBV6-1 and TRBJ2-1, with TRBD1 matching 8 bases. From germline, CDR1 is MNHNS and CDR2 SASEGT. The CDR3 consists of 15 residues. The junction had 12 bases not matched to a gene; V was cut back by 4 bases and J by 10 bases. CDR3 bases: TGTGCCAGCAGTGCCCCCGGGACAGGTCGAGTGGAGCAGTTCTTC. Protein: CASSAPGTGRVEQFF.

This sequence joins TRBV29-1 and TRBJ2-2; 10 positions match TRBD1. Germline trimming cut 1 base from V and 6 bases from J; bases unmatched to any gene: 2. CDR3 length equals 14 residues. CDR1 and CDR2 (germline): SQVTM, ANQGSEA. CDR3 bases: TGCAGCGTTGAAGGGACAGGGGGATCCGGGGAGCTGTTTTTT. Its protein is CSVEGTGGSGELFF.

This clonotype was found a few times. This rearrangement joins TRBV30 to TRBJ1-1, with a weak D call TRBD1 (5 bases). V lost 0 bases, J lost 7 bases, and 6 bases lay in between. The length of the CDR3 is 11 residues. Germline V gene lookup returns CDR1 GTSNPN and CDR2 SVGIG (reference sequence). CDR3 coding DNA: TGTGCCTGGAGTGTAAGGGGTGAAGCTTTCTTT. Translated, it gives CAWSVRGEAFF.

In its sample, this clonotype was seen a few times. This chain connects TRBV20-1 to TRBJ1-4; TRBD1 aligns across 7 bases. The ends lost 6 bases at V and 3 bases at J; junction bases unmatched: 7. CDR1 is DFQATT, CDR2 SNEGSKA, per germline (reference sequence). The CDR3 loop spans 14 amino acids. The CDR3 sequence: CSAPSGTANEKLFF. As DNA, the CDR3 is TGCAGTGCCCCTTCCGGGACAGCTAATGAAAAACTGTTTTTT.

The table lists this clonotype with a few counts. The gene calls are TRBV9 and TRBJ1-3, with D hard to call. Germline V gene lookup returns CDR1 SGDLS and CDR2 YYNGEE. This CDR3 is 11 amino acids long. Trimming took off 5 bases at V and 3 bases at J, with 3 bases between the two ends. The CDR3 region is CASRGGNTIYF. The CDR3 nucleotides are TGTGCCAGCAGAGGTGGAAACACCATATATTTT.

The chain recombines TRBV6-1 with TRBJ2-6; D gene ambiguous. Germline V gives CDR1 MNHNS, CDR2 SASEGT. The CDR3 sequence is 13 residues long. Trimming pared 4 bases from V and 3 bases from J, leaving 4 bases between. Here the CDR3 DNA reads TGTGCCAGCAGTGGGTTTGGGGCCAACGTCCTGACTTTC. Translation gives CASSGFGANVLTF.

There are a few counts of this clonotype. The chain has TRBV20-1 and TRBJ2-3; the match to TRBD2 covers 10 bases. Trimming took 5 bases from V and 3 from J; bases not matched to a gene: 11. Germline CDR1 DFQATT, CDR2 SNEGSKA (reference sequence). This CDR3 region has 16 residues. The CDR3 region has the DNA TGCAGTGCTGTCCTACCTCTAGCGGGAGTTACAGATACGCAGTATTTT. It is translated as CSAVLPLAGVTDTQYF.

V usage is TRBV15 and J usage is TRBJ1-4; D ambiguous. The CDR3 consists of 15 residues. V was clipped by 3 bases and J by 0 bases, with 8 bases between them. In germline, CDR1 is LNHNV, CDR2 YYDKDF (reference sequence). In DNA, the CDR3 is TGTGCCACCAGCAGGGACGGTGCAACTAATGAAAAACTGTTTTTT. It codes for CATSRDGATNEKLFF. The full variable domain, its missing parts supplied by reference TRBV15 and TRBJ1-4, is DAMVIQNPRYQVTQFGKPVTLSCSQTLNHNVMYWYQQKSSQAPKLLFHYYDKDFNNEADTPDNFQSRRPNTSFCFLDIRSPGLGDTAMYLCATSRDGATNEKLFFGSGTQLSVL.

The chain has TRBV20-1 and TRBJ2-7; 12 nucleotides match TRBD1. V shed 4 bases and J 6 bases; nucleotides not matched to a gene: 4. CDR1 is DFQATT, CDR2 SNEGSKA, per germline (reference sequence). This CDR3 comprises 13 residues. The CDR3 reads CSAMPGQGAEQYF. In DNA, the CDR3 is TGCAGTGCTATGCCGGGACAGGGGGCCGAGCAGTACTTC.

This clonotype was picked up a small number of times. The V and J genes are TRBV7-6 and TRBJ2-1, with 7 bases matching TRBD1. The V gene end was trimmed by 5 bases and the J gene end by 15 bases; junction bases not matched to a gene: 13. CDR1 is SGHVS, CDR2 FNYEAQ, per germline. The CDR3 consists of 13 residues. The CDR3 sequence: CASSPPGGWSTFF. In DNA form, the CDR3 reads TGTGCCAGCAGCCCTCCAGGGGGTTGGTCGACGTTCTTC.

This clonotype was observed a handful of times. The chain joins TRBV7-9 to TRBJ1-4; 10 bases agree with TRBD1. This CDR3 is built from 15 residues. CDR1 is SEHNR and CDR2 is FQNEAQ in the germline V gene (reference sequence). Trimming removed 4 bases from V and 6 bases from J; junction bases left unmatched: 5. DNA for the CDR3: TGTGCCAGCAGCTCGACAGGGGGCGCTTATGAAAAACTGTTTTTT. This gives the protein CASSSTGGAYEKLFF.

This clonotype was recorded at least ten times. The chain combines TRBV7-8 with TRBJ1-5; no clear D gene. CDR3 length equals 16 residues. V was shortened by 5 bases and J by 1 base, with 15 bases between the two germline ends. Germline lookup yields CDR1 SGHVS and CDR2 FQNEAQ. CDR3 in DNA: TGTGCCAGCAGCGCTAATGGTAGGTCCAGCAATCAGCCCCAGCATTTT. Protein sequence: CASSANGRSSNQPQHF.

This clonotype was seen a few times. The J gene is TRBJ1-1, the V gene TRBV7-2; a possible D gene is TRBD1 (6 bases). Germline CDR1 SGHTA, CDR2 FQGNSA. V gave up 1 base and J gave up 6 bases, with 9 bases separating them. The CDR3 runs 13 residues. This CDR3 reads CASSLEWTAEAFF. The CDR3 DNA reads as TGTGCCAGCAGCTTAGAATGGACAGCTGAAGCTTTCTTT.

The chain links TRBV7-9 to TRBJ2-3; 7 bases are shared with TRBD1. V dropped 5 bases and J dropped 0; count of bases not matched to a gene: 5. CDR1 and CDR2 from the germline V gene are SEHNR and FQNEAQ (reference sequence). The CDR3 covers 15 residues. This CDR3 reads CASSATGISTDTQYF. The CDR3 DNA sequence: TGTGCCAGCAGCGCGACAGGGATTAGCACAGATACGCAGTATTTT.

This clonotype turned up a few times. The rearrangement joins TRBV5-5 to TRBJ2-4; D is ambiguous. This CDR3 region has 15 residues. The germline gives CDR1 SGHKS, CDR2 YYEKEE (reference sequence). Trimming removed 1 base from V and 6 bases from J, with 14 bases in between. The CDR3 bases are TGTGCCAGCAGCTTGCTTCCCAAGGATCCAAACATTCAGTACTTC. Its protein product is CASSLLPKDPNIQYF.